This T cell receptor beta chain derives from a study of blood T cell repertoires in COVID-19. Study background: There were acute and convalescent COVID-19 samples, and they came from the United States, Italy and Spain. PBMCs, B-cell-depleted T cells, or T cells were the source of the cDNA or gDNA that made up the material.

The CDR3 has 13 residues. The V gene's germline CDR1 is SGHTA and CDR2 FQGNSA. V was cut by 3 bases and J by 11 bases, with 13 bases left in between. Original data processing: Reference gene primer amplification in the assay estimated nucleated cell counts. Here immunoSEQ multiplex PCR was the method, and the copy in TCRdb shows in-frame clones only, minus some. V, J and clone size are those of that table, while D and trimming were read from the DNA. The sample has about 190,000 clones, roughly 80% seen once; the top ten hold 9.5% to 15%. This chain joins TRBV7-2 and TRBJ1-4; D not resolved. The receptor comes from a woman between 50 and 59 years old with acute or convalescent COVID-19. Sequencing input: peripheral blood. The CDR3 nucleotides are TGTGCCAGCAGCTTGGTTAGTACAGAGAAACTGTTTTTT. Protein: CASSLVSTEKLFF.